Below are 22 T cell receptor beta chains sequenced from a single sample in a study of neoadjuvant anti-PD-1 for oral cavity cancer. TCRdb's copy holds only in-frame clones and misses some; the assay was immunoSEQ multiplex PCR. Of 6,700 or so clones in the sample, about 77% were seen once. Sequencing used PBMCs, obtained before nivolumab (anti-PD-1) treatment. Receptors were obtained from a person aged 35-79 years with oral cavity squamous cell carcinoma.

The CDR3 DNA follows: TGTGCCAGCAGTTGGGACAGGGTAAACGGGGAGCTGTTTTTT. Its translation: CASSWDRVNGELFF. The chain employs TRBV6-5 and TRBJ2-2; TRBD1 agrees at 9 bases. Germline trimming cut 4 bases from V and 7 bases from J; bases unmatched to any gene: 4. The CDR3 covers 14 residues. Germline V gene data show CDR1 as MNHEY and CDR2 as SVGAGI.

There are a few counts of this clone. The gene calls are TRBV5-1 and TRBJ2-1, with 12 nucleotides matching TRBD1. Germline V gene sequence: CDR1 SGHRS, CDR2 YFSETQ. The CDR3 runs to 16 residues. V lost 0 bases and J lost 9; bases outside the gene matches: 7. The CDR3 loop reads CASSLDGTGGSFEQFF. CDR3 coding DNA: TGCGCCAGCAGCTTGGACGGGACAGGGGGCTCTTTTGAGCAGTTCTTC. The whole variable domain, remainder taken from reference TRBV5-1 and TRBJ2-1, is KAGVTQTPRYLIKTRGQQVTLSCSPISGHRSVSWYQQTPGQGLQFLFEYFSETQRNKGNFPGRFSGRQFSNSRSEMNVSTLELGDSALYLCASSLDGTGGSFEQFFGPGTRLTVL.

The chain recombines TRBV21-1 with TRBJ2-7; the D call TRBD2 from the table was never checked on the DNA. TRBV21-1 counts as a pseudogene. CDR3 length: 16 residues. CDR3: CASSKGETFETYEQYF. The DNA for the CDR3 is TGTGCCAGCAGCAAAGGGGAGACGTTTGAAACCTACGAGCAGTACTTC.

This chain uses TRBV5-1 with TRBJ2-5; 10 positions agree with TRBD1. In germline, CDR1 is SGHRS, CDR2 YFSETQ. V lost 1 base and J lost 2; bases outside the gene matches: 2. The CDR3 runs 15 residues. CDR3 sequence reads: CASSLWTGGQETQYF. The CDR3 DNA reads as TGCGCCAGCAGCTTGTGGACAGGGGGTCAAGAGACCCAGTACTTC.

The chain joins TRBV7-2 to TRBJ2-7; D gene ambiguous. Trimming took off 1 base at V and 3 bases at J, with 10 bases between the two ends. This CDR3 is built from 14 residues. Per germline, CDR1 SGHTA and CDR2 FQGNSA. DNA for the CDR3: TGTGCCAGCAGCTTAGGTACACGGAACTACGAGCAGTACTTC. Translating gives CASSLGTRNYEQYF.

This chain connects TRBV4-3 to TRBJ2-7, with D possibly called TRBD1 or TRBD2 (6 bases each). Trimming removed 1 base from V and 5 bases from J, with 18 bases in between. The CDR3 spans 16 residues. The germline gives CDR1 LGHNA, CDR2 YSLEER. The CDR3 nucleotides read TGCGCCAGCAGCCAAGTTGGCCGGGGGCGCATCAACGAGCAGTACTTC. Its translation: CASSQVGRGRINEQYF.

The J gene is TRBJ1-5, the V gene TRBV7-8, with unresolved D. This CDR3 is built from 14 residues. The V end lost 3 bases, the J end lost 0 bases, and 6 bases lay between the germline ends. The V gene's germline CDR1 is SGHVS and CDR2 FQNEAQ. CDR3 bases: TGTGCCAGCAGCTTGGAACTTAGCAATCAGCCCCAGCATTTT. Amino acids: CASSLELSNQPQHF. The full variable domain, rest sourced from reference TRBV7-8 and TRBJ1-5, is GAGVSQSPRYKVAKRGQDVALRCDPISGHVSLFWYQQALGQGPEFLTYFQNEAQLDKSGLPSDRFFAERPEGSVSTLKIQRTQQEDSAVYLCASSLELSNQPQHFGDGTRLSIL.

The V gene is TRBV15, the J gene TRBJ1-4; 8 bases agree with TRBD1. Germline trimming cut 0 bases from V and 4 bases from J; bases unmatched to any gene: 4. The germline V gene has CDR1 LNHNV and CDR2 YYDKDF (reference sequence). The CDR3 sequence is 16 residues long. The CDR3 spells CATSRDQGQGNEKLFF. As DNA, the CDR3 is TGTGCCACCAGCAGAGATCAAGGACAGGGTAATGAAAAACTGTTTTTT.

J is TRBJ1-2 and V is TRBV28; D not resolved. The V and J ends lost 3 bases and 12 bases respectively, with 11 bases between them. Germline lookup yields CDR1 MDHEN and CDR2 SYDVKM. The CDR3 length is 11 residues. In nucleotides, the CDR3 is TGTGCCAGCAGTTTTCGACGATTCAACACCTTC. Amino acid sequence: CASSFRRFNTF.

The rearrangement links TRBV2 to TRBJ2-5; 10 nucleotides match TRBD2. The V segment lost 4 bases and the J segment 5 bases; nucleotides outside the gene matches: 19. This CDR3 has 19 residues. Germline loops: CDR1 SNHLY, CDR2 FYNNEI. The CDR3 reads CASSGLLAGIRTKMETQYF. In DNA form, the CDR3 reads TGTGCCAGCAGTGGCCTACTAGCGGGGATCCGAACCAAAATGGAGACCCAGTACTTC.

This clone was picked up a small number of times. This chain links TRBV2 with TRBJ1-1; 8 bases fit TRBD1. The CDR3 is 14 residues long. The germline gives CDR1 SNHLY, CDR2 FYNNEI. Trimming removed 4 bases from V and 2 bases from J; junction bases left unmatched: 3. This CDR3 is CASSADRGNTEAFF. In nucleotides, the CDR3 is TGTGCCAGCAGTGCTGACAGGGGAAACACTGAAGCTTTCTTT.

V gene TRBV7-9 combines with J gene TRBJ1-3, with D perhaps TRBD1 (5 bases). This CDR3 has 16 residues. Trimming took off 5 bases at V and 0 bases at J, with 14 bases between the two ends. Germline V lookup: CDR1 SEHNR, CDR2 FQNEAQ (reference sequence). In DNA, the CDR3 is TGTGCCAGCAGCCGGGGGGACGGAGACTCTGGAAACACCATATATTTT. It is translated as CASSRGDGDSGNTIYF. Combining the CDR3 with reference TRBV7-9 and TRBJ1-3 gives the whole variable domain DTGVSQNPRHKITKRGQNVTFRCDPISEHNRLYWYRQTLGQGPEFLTYFQNEAQLEKSRLLSDRFSAERPKGSFSTLEIQRTEQGDSAMYLCASSRGDGDSGNTIYFGEGSWLTVV.

The chain joins TRBV11-2 to TRBJ2-7; 10 nucleotides align to TRBD2. This CDR3 is built from 14 residues. J was trimmed by 6 bases and V by 3 bases; bases with no gene match: 5. Germline V gene data show CDR1 as SGHAT and CDR2 as FQNNGV. CDR3 sequence: CASSFGLADFEQYF. CDR3 bases: TGTGCCAGCAGCTTCGGACTAGCGGACTTCGAGCAGTACTTC.

The V gene is TRBV19, the J gene TRBJ2-3; unclear D gene. The V gene's germline CDR1 is LNHDA and CDR2 SQIVND (reference sequence). CDR3 size: 13 residues. V was cut by 5 bases and J by 6 bases, with 12 bases left in between. CDR3 loop: CASSSGFGDTQYF. CDR3 coding DNA: TGTGCCAGTAGTTCCGGATTCGGGGATACGCAGTATTTT.

V gene TRBV18 combines with J gene TRBJ1-5, with TRBD1 matching 8 bases. Germline V lookup: CDR1 KGHSH, CDR2 LQKENI. Unmatched junction bases numbered 3, after V lost 3 bases and J lost 8 bases. The CDR3 loop spans 13 amino acids. CDR3 nucleotides: TGTGCCAGCTCACCCGACAGGGGAAAGCCCCAGCATTTT. Residues: CASSPDRGKPQHF.

V is TRBV2 and J is TRBJ1-4; 8 nucleotides align to TRBD1. The J segment lost 5 bases and the V segment lost 6 bases, leaving 8 bases of the junction unmatched. CDR3 size: 15 residues. CDR1 is SNHLY and CDR2 is FYNNEI in the germline V gene. The CDR3 sequence is CASSADRGQNEKLFF. CDR3 sequence (DNA): TGTGCCAGCAGCGCAGACAGGGGCCAGAATGAAAAACTGTTTTTT.

The chain carries TRBV5-1 and TRBJ2-3, with 13 bases matching TRBD2. The CDR3 has 13 residues. The V and J ends lost 2 bases and 14 bases, in that order; junction bases with no gene match: 5. CDR1 and CDR2 (germline): SGHRS, YFSETQ. CDR3 nucleotide sequence: TGCGCCAGCAGCTTACTAGCGGGGGGGCCGGGGTATTTT. This gives the protein CASSLLAGGPGYF.

V is TRBV29-1 and J is TRBJ2-6; D uncertain. Germline values: CDR1 SQVTM, CDR2 ANQGSEA. CDR3 size: 13 residues. V was cut by 3 bases and J by 4 bases, with 7 bases left in between. The chain's CDR3 is CSVDVPGANVLTF. The CDR3 DNA reads TGCAGCGTTGATGTCCCGGGGGCCAACGTCCTGACTTTC.

This clone was recorded a few times. V and J are TRBV19 and TRBJ1-2; 8 bases match TRBD1. The CDR3 spans 15 residues. V lost 5 bases, J lost 4 bases, and 9 bases stayed unmatched. Germline V gene lookup returns CDR1 LNHDA and CDR2 SQIVND (reference sequence). The CDR3 loop reads CASSFPGQEFYGYTF. The DNA for the CDR3 is TGTGCCAGTAGTTTCCCGGGACAGGAGTTCTATGGCTACACCTTC.

The chain carries TRBV18 and TRBJ1-4; D is perhaps TRBD1 (5 bases). Per the germline V gene, CDR1 is KGHSH and CDR2 is LQKENI. V lost 5 bases to trimming and J lost 2 bases, with 9 bases between them. The CDR3 length is 14 residues. CDR3 coding DNA: TGTGCCAGCTCAGAAGGGGTCACTAATGAAAAACTGTTTTTT. It specifies CASSEGVTNEKLFF.

The J gene is TRBJ2-5, the V gene TRBV19; 12 bases are a match to TRBD1. Trimming cost V 5 bases and J 4 bases; bases outside gene matches: 8. Per germline, CDR1 LNHDA and CDR2 SQIVND (reference sequence). The CDR3 runs to 16 residues. The CDR3 loop reads CASSPRDRGRVETQYF. The CDR3, as DNA: TGTGCCAGTAGTCCCCGGGACAGGGGGCGAGTAGAGACCCAGTACTTC.

The V gene is TRBV7-8, the J gene TRBJ1-1; D remains ambiguous. CDR1 and CDR2 (germline): SGHVS, FQNEAQ. Trimming cost V 4 bases and J 2 bases, with 5 bases left between them. The CDR3 loop spans 12 amino acids. CDR3 sequence (DNA): TGTGCCAGCAGCTCCATCAACACTGAAGCTTTCTTT. This translates into CASSSINTEAFF.